This section outlines one T cell receptor (beta chain) sequence together with its context. Germline-derived CDR1 and CDR2 are SGHTA and FQGNSA. V lost 0 bases, J lost 5 bases, and 7 bases lay in between. This CDR3 has 13 residues. The sample belongs to a study of blood T cell repertoires in COVID-19. Study background: Some COVID-19 samples were acute and others convalescent; all came from the United States, Italy and Spain. PBMCs, B-cell-depleted T cells, or T cells were the source of the cDNA or gDNA that made up the material.

Data came from immunoSEQ multiplex PCR; TCRdb stores just in-frame clones and leaves some out. The sample has 250,000 to 400,000 clones; 70% to 90% are singletons. Participant ages covered 18 to 89 years across 25 or so US areas. Cohort placement rested on clinical history that participants reported themselves. The V and J genes are TRBV7-2 and TRBJ1-1; no reliable D call. Input material: PBMCs or T cells enriched from blood (not recorded which). The TCR sequence derives from a woman under 40 who had recovered from COVID-19. In nucleotides, the CDR3 is TGTGCCAGCAGCTTAGCGGCGGGGACTGAAGCTTTCTTT. It specifies CASSLAAGTEAFF.